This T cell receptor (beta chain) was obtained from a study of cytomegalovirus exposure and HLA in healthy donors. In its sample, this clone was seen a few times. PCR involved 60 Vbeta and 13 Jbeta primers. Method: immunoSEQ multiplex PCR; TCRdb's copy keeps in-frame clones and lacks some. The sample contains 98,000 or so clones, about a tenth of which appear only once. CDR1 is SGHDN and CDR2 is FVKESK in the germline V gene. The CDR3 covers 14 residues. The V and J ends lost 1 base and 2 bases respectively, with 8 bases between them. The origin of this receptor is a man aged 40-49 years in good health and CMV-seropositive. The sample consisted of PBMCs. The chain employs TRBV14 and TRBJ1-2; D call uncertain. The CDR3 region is CASSQVRGNYGYTF. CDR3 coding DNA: TGTGCCAGCAGCCAAGTTCGAGGGAACTATGGCTACACCTTC.